This TCR beta chain was recovered during a study of blood T cell repertoires in COVID-19. Turning to the study itself: Collection of acute and convalescent COVID-19 samples took place in the United States, Italy and Spain.

Per the original methods: Amplified reference gene primers provided the basis for estimating nucleated cell counts. TCRdb's copy holds only in-frame clones and misses some; the assay was immunoSEQ multiplex PCR. V and J calls plus clone size are reproduced from that table; the DNA served to infer D and trimming. This sample carries about 200,000 clones, approximately 91% of them seen once, and the ten largest clones take roughly a sixth. The V end lost 6 bases, the J end lost 5 bases, and 17 bases lay between the germline ends. Germline CDR1 is LNHDA and CDR2 is SQIVND (reference sequence). The CDR3 has 15 residues. This clone has a handful of counts.

The chain joins TRBV19 to TRBJ2-1, with a tentative D call TRBD1 (6 bases). The origin of this receptor is a man aged 45-65 years with COVID-19, enrolled during active disease. Sequencing was done on a sample of peripheral blood. As DNA, the CDR3 is TGTGCCAGTAGCAAAAACCCGACAGGAAACAATGAGCAGTTCTTC. Encoded protein: CASSKNPTGNNEQFF.